This T cell receptor (beta chain) was identified in a study of CD8 T cells in ankylosing spondylitis. Study-wide results and caveats: Seven to nine highly homologous variants made up a TCR beta motif that seemed to typify ankylosing spondylitis blood. A number of the motif variants had already been described in reactive arthritis synovial fluid and blood.

With 8 bases removed from V and 1 base from J, the gap between germline ends came to 4 bases. This CDR3 contains 12 residues. Germline V lookup: CDR1 KGHDR, CDR2 SFDVKD. Scientists made TCR beta libraries using quantitative 5'-RACE with molecular barcodes. TCRdb redid the calling of the 5' RACE reads with MiXCR, one entry per CDR3 protein. The sample lists about 170,000 distinct CDR3 sequences; about 17% were seen once. As concerns this clonotype: Its antigen is not identified.

The TCR sequence derives from a male donor with ankylosing spondylitis or in good health (not recorded which). The sequenced sample was blood, either unsorted or a sorted T cell fraction (not recorded which). The chain joins TRBV24-1 to TRBJ2-2; D is uncertain. This chain's CDR3 is CATKGNTGELFF. In DNA, the CDR3 is TGTGCCACCAAAGGGAACACCGGGGAGCTGTTTTTT.